These 28 T cell receptor beta chains came from one sample sequenced in a study of T cell changes during pregnancy in multiple sclerosis. Profiled with immunoSEQ multiplex PCR; TCRdb holds only in-frame clones, not every one. The sample has around 19,000 clones, 85% to 90% seen once. Material: CD8+ T cells from peripheral blood mononuclear cells, obtained after pregnancy. The receptors originated from a female donor with multiple sclerosis, enrolled in a pregnancy study.

This chain connects TRBV7-8 to TRBJ2-1; TRBD2 is a possible D gene (5 bases). Trimming took off 5 bases at V and 6 bases at J, with 14 bases between the two ends. Germline V gene lookup returns CDR1 SGHVS and CDR2 FQNEAQ. The CDR3 has 14 amino acids. The CDR3 DNA follows: TGTGCCAGCAGCCCGGCAAGAGGGCCCAATGAGCAGTTCTTC. It encodes CASSPARGPNEQFF.

The chain couples TRBV6-1 to TRBJ2-1; TRBD2 matches 11 bases. Germline loops: CDR1 MNHNS, CDR2 SASEGT. The CDR3 runs to 15 residues. Trimming took 2 bases from V and 3 from J; bases not matched to a gene: 0. CDR3 region: CASSELAGGYNEQFF. CDR3 DNA sequence: TGTGCCAGCAGTGAACTAGCGGGAGGCTACAATGAGCAGTTCTTC.

The table lists this clone with a count of one. The V gene is TRBV15, the J gene TRBJ1-6; 12 positions match TRBD1. The CDR3 contains 19 residues. V gave up 0 bases and J gave up 4 bases; unmatched junction bases: 7. Looked up from germline, CDR1 is LNHNV and CDR2 is YYDKDF (reference sequence). This CDR3 is CATSRELWGQGAYNSPLHF. DNA of the CDR3: TGTGCCACCAGCAGAGAATTATGGGGACAGGGGGCGTATAATTCACCCCTCCACTTT.

The chain carries TRBV13 and TRBJ2-1, with D unclear. Trimming cost V 6 bases and J 7 bases, with 13 bases left between them. Germline V gene sequence: CDR1 PRHDT, CDR2 FYEKMQ (reference sequence). The CDR3 contains 13 residues. The CDR3 is CASSPYGPNEQFF. Here the CDR3 DNA reads TGTGCCAGCAGTCCCTATGGTCCTAATGAGCAGTTCTTC.

The chain joins TRBV9 to TRBJ2-7, with 7 nucleotides matching TRBD2. Unmatched junction bases numbered 11, after V lost 0 bases and J lost 2 bases. The CDR3 spans 17 residues. Germline V gene data show CDR1 as SGDLS and CDR2 as YYNGEE. DNA for the CDR3: TGTGCCAGCAGCGTAGACCTGCCGGGGGAGGGCACCTACGAGCAGTACTTC. As protein: CASSVDLPGEGTYEQYF.

This clone was seen a few times. This chain connects TRBV4-1 to TRBJ1-1, with a weak D call TRBD1 (5 bases). The CDR3 is made up of 15 amino acids. V was shortened by 4 bases and J by 1 base, with 13 bases between the two germline ends. Per the germline V gene, CDR1 is MGHRA and CDR2 is YSYEKL. The CDR3 loop reads CASSPVSGGNTEAFF. CDR3 in DNA: TGCGCCAGCAGCCCGGTCTCGGGGGGGAACACTGAAGCTTTCTTT.

CDR3 sequence: CASSLVWTSGGFWDTQYF. The CDR3 nucleotides read TGTGCCAGCAGCTTAGTGTGGACTAGCGGGGGGTTTTGGGATACGCAGTATTTT. J is TRBJ2-3 and V is TRBV7-2; 14 bases map to TRBD2. The CDR3 length is 18 residues. Germline V gene data show CDR1 as SGHTA and CDR2 as FQGNSA. The junction had 9 bases not matched to a gene; V was cut back by 1 base and J by 6 bases.

The chain employs TRBV9 and TRBJ2-7; D is unresolved. Looked up from germline, CDR1 is SGDLS and CDR2 is YYNGEE. This CDR3 has 14 residues. Trimming took 4 bases from V and 2 from J, leaving 13 bases between them. The CDR3 protein is CASSPRHLPYEQYF. In nucleotides, the CDR3 is TGTGCCAGCAGCCCCCGACACTTACCCTACGAGCAGTACTTC.

The V gene is TRBV9, the J gene TRBJ2-5; TRBD2 is a possible D gene (6 bases). CDR3 size: 14 residues. Per germline, CDR1 SGDLS and CDR2 YYNGEE. Trimming removed 0 bases at V and 0 bases at J, with 6 bases between. The chain's CDR3 is CASSVGDYQETQYF. CDR3 DNA: TGTGCCAGCAGCGTAGGGGACTACCAAGAGACCCAGTACTTC.

The chain links TRBV6-1 to TRBJ2-2; TRBD1 agrees at 8 bases. V was clipped by 1 base and J by 6 bases; unmatched bases: 10. CDR3 length: 17 residues. In germline, CDR1 is MNHNS, CDR2 SASEGT. This chain's CDR3 is CASSEDAGGYGSGELFF. The CDR3 coding sequence is TGTGCCAGCAGTGAAGATGCAGGGGGCTACGGATCCGGGGAGCTGTTTTTT.

The rearrangement links TRBV11-3 to TRBJ2-7; 12 nucleotides agree with TRBD1. Germline CDR1 SGHNT, CDR2 YENEEA. This CDR3 is built from 15 residues. With 5 bases clipped from V and 4 bases from J, the junction kept 6 bases outside the gene matches. CDR3 DNA sequence: TGTGCCAGCAGCGGGACAGGGGGCCCGTTTTACGAGCAGTACTTC. It yields the protein CASSGTGGPFYEQYF.

This clone was observed a few times. This chain joins TRBV7-9 and TRBJ1-6, with 8 nucleotides matching TRBD1. Unmatched junction bases numbered 1, after V lost 2 bases and J lost 7 bases. Germline CDR1 SEHNR, CDR2 FQNEAQ (reference sequence). CDR3 size: 14 residues. This CDR3 is CASSLNRGNSPLHF. The CDR3 region has the DNA TGTGCCAGCAGCTTAAACAGGGGGAATTCACCCCTCCACTTT.

The chain has TRBV6-4 and TRBJ1-1; TRBD1 aligns across 8 bases. The junction had 4 bases not matched to a gene; V was cut back by 0 bases and J by 7 bases. The CDR3 runs 14 residues. Germline CDR1 is MRHNA and CDR2 is SNTAGT. Here the CDR3 DNA reads TGTGCCAGCAGTGACTCGCAGGGGGCAAATGAAGCTTTCTTT. Residues: CASSDSQGANEAFF.

This clone was detected only a few times. The J gene is TRBJ1-2, the V gene TRBV12-5; the match to TRBD1 covers 8 bases. CDR1 is LGHNT, CDR2 FRNRAP, per germline. The ends lost 5 bases at V and 7 bases at J; junction bases unmatched: 3. This CDR3 is 12 amino acids long. For the CDR3, the DNA is TGTGCTAGTGGTCCGGACAGGGTTGGCTACACCTTC. It encodes CASGPDRVGYTF.

The V and J genes are TRBV5-5 and TRBJ1-2; D may be TRBD1 (5 bases). Germline V gives CDR1 SGHKS, CDR2 YYEKEE (reference sequence). Trimming removed 7 bases at V and 6 bases at J, with 25 bases between. This CDR3 is 16 amino acids long. The CDR3 is CASSPPLGEAHDGYTF. The DNA of the CDR3 is TGTGCCAGCTCTCCCCCCTTAGGGGAGGCGCACGATGGCTACACCTTC.

V is TRBV5-4 and J is TRBJ1-1, with D uncertain. V was shortened by 3 bases and J by 7 bases, with 10 bases between the two germline ends. Germline V gene lookup returns CDR1 SGHNT and CDR2 YYREEE (reference sequence). There are 12 residues in the CDR3. For the CDR3, the DNA is TGTGCCAGCAGCTGGGAGGAGAATGAAGCTTTCTTT. Its protein is CASSWEENEAFF. Filled out from reference TRBV5-4 and TRBJ1-1, the complete variable domain reads ETGVTQSPTHLIKTRGQQVTLRCSSQSGHNTVSWYQQALGQGPQFIFQYYREEENGRGNFPPRFSGLQFPNYSSELNVNALELDDSALYLCASSWEENEAFFGQGTRLTVV.

V and J are TRBV11-3 and TRBJ2-1; D is perhaps TRBD1 (5 bases). V shed 0 bases and J shed 0 bases, with 9 bases lying between them. CDR1 is SGHNT, CDR2 YENEEA, per germline. This CDR3 comprises 16 residues. The CDR3 loop is CASSLDDSSSYNEQFF. The CDR3 DNA reads TGTGCCAGCAGCTTAGATGACAGCAGCTCCTACAATGAGCAGTTCTTC.

The table lists this clone with a count of one. The chain couples TRBV4-3 to TRBJ1-6; D not certain. Trimming pared 5 bases from V and 3 bases from J, leaving 11 bases between. The CDR3 contains 15 residues. Looked up from germline, CDR1 is LGHNA and CDR2 is YSLEER. CDR3 residues: CASSAGSGYNSPLHF. The DNA for the CDR3 is TGCGCCAGCAGCGCAGGATCAGGCTATAATTCACCCCTCCACTTT.

The CDR3 is CASRLGQPQETQYF. DNA for the CDR3: TGTGCCAGCAGATTGGGACAGCCCCAAGAGACCCAGTACTTC. The chain couples TRBV11-2 to TRBJ2-5, with 7 bases aligning to TRBD1. This CDR3 has 14 amino acids. The trim removed 6 bases at V and 1 base at J, leaving 5 bases unmatched. The germline CDR1 and CDR2 sequences are SGHAT and FQNNGV.

This chain connects TRBV4-3 to TRBJ2-7; 8 bases match TRBD1. CDR3 length: 17 amino acids. CDR1 LGHNA and CDR2 YSLEER come from the germline V gene. Trimming took 0 bases from V and 3 from J; bases not matched to a gene: 10. The CDR3 is CASSQEVSGGEGYEQYF. Here the CDR3 DNA reads TGCGCCAGCAGCCAAGAGGTTTCAGGGGGCGAAGGCTACGAGCAGTACTTC.

V is TRBV7-9 and J is TRBJ1-2, with D hard to call. This CDR3 spans 15 amino acids. The germline gives CDR1 SEHNR, CDR2 FQNEAQ (reference sequence). The V end lost 6 bases, the J end lost 3 bases, and 17 bases lay between the germline ends. CDR3 residues: CASSQTEEYDYGYTF. The DNA of the CDR3 is TGTGCCAGCAGTCAAACGGAGGAGTACGACTATGGCTACACCTTC.

For the CDR3, the DNA is TGTGCCAGCAGTTACACCGGTTTCAACCGATCCTACGAGCAGTACTTC. Amino acid sequence: CASSYTGFNRSYEQYF. The V call is TRBV6-5, the J call TRBJ2-7; D is undetermined. The germline gives CDR1 MNHEY, CDR2 SVGAGI. The V end lost 2 bases, the J end lost 1 base, and 15 bases lay between the germline ends. The CDR3 sequence is 16 residues long.

The chain carries TRBV11-2 and TRBJ2-7, with 7 positions matching TRBD2. The CDR3 extends over 14 amino acids. Germline V gene lookup returns CDR1 SGHAT and CDR2 FQNNGV. The ends lost 5 bases at V and 2 bases at J; junction bases unmatched: 6. The CDR3 spells CASSLGLGPYEQYF. The CDR3 region has the DNA TGTGCCAGCAGCCTAGGACTAGGCCCCTACGAGCAGTACTTC.

This chain connects TRBV7-8 to TRBJ2-7, with TRBD1 as a possible D gene (6 bases). The germline V gene has CDR1 SGHVS and CDR2 FQNEAQ. V gave up 5 bases and J gave up 2 bases, with 22 bases separating them. The CDR3 is made up of 17 amino acids. CDR3 sequence reads: CASSLGTPLTGPYEQYF. The CDR3 nucleotides read TGTGCCAGCAGCCTAGGGACCCCCCTAACAGGGCCCTACGAGCAGTACTTC.

The chain is built from TRBV14 and TRBJ2-7, with 11 bases that match TRBD2. V shed 0 bases and J 0 bases; nucleotides not matched to a gene: 19. This CDR3 has 22 residues. Per the germline V gene, CDR1 is SGHDN and CDR2 is FVKESK. This CDR3 is CASSQDHVGRKLTSGNSYEQYF. The DNA for the CDR3 is TGTGCCAGCAGCCAAGATCATGTCGGCAGAAAGTTGACTAGCGGGAACTCCTACGAGCAGTACTTC.

Here the CDR3 DNA reads TGTGCCAGCAGCCCGACTAGCGAAGAGACCCAGTACTTC. This translates into CASSPTSEETQYF. This chain joins TRBV6-4 and TRBJ2-5; 8 bases fit TRBD2. This CDR3 region has 13 residues. The germline gives CDR1 MRHNA, CDR2 SNTAGT. V lost 6 bases and J lost 3; bases outside the gene matches: 3.

V is TRBV10-3 and J is TRBJ2-1; 12 bases map to TRBD2. The CDR3 runs to 21 residues. J lost 0 bases, V lost 0 bases, and 12 bases had no gene match. The germline V gene has CDR1 ENHRY and CDR2 SYGVKD. The CDR3, as DNA: TGTGCCATCAGTGAGTCGAGAAATCCTAGCGGGGGGGGTAACTCCTACAATGAGCAGTTCTTC. Its protein is CAISESRNPSGGGNSYNEQFF.

The chain is built from TRBV30 and TRBJ2-1; D is uncertain. The germline V gene encodes CDR1 GTSNPN and CDR2 SVGIG (reference sequence). Trimming took off 3 bases at V and 2 bases at J, with 11 bases between the two ends. This CDR3 region has 14 residues. The CDR3 loop is CAWRVGLTYNEQFF. DNA for the CDR3: TGTGCCTGGAGGGTCGGGTTAACCTACAATGAGCAGTTCTTC.